Listed here are 20 T cell receptor beta chains from one sample, sequenced in a study of T cell responses to AZD1222 COVID-19 vaccine. Using immunoSEQ multiplex PCR, the repertoire was profiled, and TCRdb retains in-frame clones only, with some absent. The sample lists roughly 190,000 clones, approximately 90% occurring once. Material: peripheral blood, obtained on day 0 of AZD1222 vaccination. The receptors originated from an adult in good health.

The DNA for the CDR3 is TGTGCCAGTAACTTCCTTGGGGCAAATCAGCCCCAGCATTTT. This translates into CASNFLGANQPQHF. The chain links TRBV27 to TRBJ1-5; D is possibly TRBD1 (5 bases). Germline V gives CDR1 MNHEY, CDR2 SMNVEV (reference sequence). The CDR3 extends over 14 amino acids. Trimming took 9 bases from V and 4 from J, leaving 16 bases between them.

The rearrangement links TRBV27 to TRBJ2-3; 7 bases align to TRBD2. CDR3 length equals 15 residues. Losses at the gene ends were 0 bases for V and 3 bases for J; bases not matched to a gene: 3. The germline gives CDR1 MNHEY, CDR2 SMNVEV (reference sequence). CDR3 nucleotide sequence: TGTGCCAGCAGTTTATCGGGGAGGGATACAGATACGCAGTATTTT. Protein product: CASSLSGRDTDTQYF.

This chain uses TRBV6-2 or TRBV6-3 with TRBJ2-7, with D maybe TRBD2 (5 bases). Trimming shortened V by 5 bases and J by 4 bases, and 15 bases separated the two germline ends. This CDR3 is 14 amino acids long. Looked up from germline, CDR1 is MNHEY and CDR2 is SVGEGT. The chain's CDR3 is CASSDLGGGYEQYF. The CDR3 coding sequence is TGTGCCAGCAGTGACCTTGGAGGCGGATACGAGCAGTACTTC.

The genes are TRBV21-1 and TRBJ2-6; the table's D call TRBD1 went unverified against the DNA. TRBV21-1 has pseudogene status. This CDR3 is 21 amino acids long. The CDR3 loop reads CASSKRSPGQGLPSGANVLTF. DNA of the CDR3: TGTGCCAGCAGCAAAAGATCCCCGGGACAGGGTCTCCCCTCTGGGGCCAACGTCCTGACTTTC.

This rearrangement joins TRBV19 to TRBJ2-1, with no clear D. Germline V gives CDR1 LNHDA, CDR2 SQIVND (reference sequence). V shed 3 bases and J shed 9 bases, with 15 bases lying between them. The CDR3 has 14 residues. The CDR3 DNA is TGTGCCAGTAGTATTTCTGGCCTCTCGGGTGAGCAGTTCTTC. Its translation: CASSISGLSGEQFF.

V usage is TRBV19 and J usage is TRBJ2-7; tentative D call: TRBD2 (6 bases). Germline-derived CDR1 and CDR2 are LNHDA and SQIVND (reference sequence). V was trimmed by 3 bases and J by 4 bases, leaving 10 bases between them. The CDR3 extends over 13 amino acids. CDR3 residues: CASSMVRGYEQYF. CDR3 DNA sequence: TGTGCCAGTAGTATGGTGCGGGGTTACGAGCAGTACTTC.

This chain joins TRBV5-1 and TRBJ1-2; D is uncertain. Germline CDR1 and CDR2: SGHRS and YFSETQ. The CDR3 consists of 12 residues. The germline V and J ends were trimmed by 4 bases and 4 bases, with 8 bases remaining between them. The CDR3 loop is CASSRDLYGYTF. CDR3 sequence (DNA): TGCGCCAGCAGCCGAGACCTCTATGGCTACACCTTC.

The rearrangement links TRBV13 to TRBJ1-3; TRBD1 might be the D (5 bases). The CDR3 covers 14 residues. The V end lost 3 bases, the J end lost 4 bases, and 10 bases lay between the germline ends. The germline gives CDR1 PRHDT, CDR2 FYEKMQ (reference sequence). CDR3 nucleotides: TGTGCCAGCAGCTTCAGGGAAAACGGAAACACCATATATTTT. This gives the protein CASSFRENGNTIYF.

The rearrangement uses TRBV6-5 and TRBJ1-2; TRBD1 matches 8 bases. V was clipped by 2 bases and J by 7 bases; unmatched bases: 6. Germline V gene sequence: CDR1 MNHEY, CDR2 SVGAGI. This CDR3 spans 14 amino acids. The CDR3 sequence: CASSYRTGIAGYTF. In DNA form, the CDR3 reads TGTGCCAGCAGTTACCGGACAGGGATCGCTGGCTACACCTTC.

This clone was seen once. The chain is built from TRBV5-1 and TRBJ2-5; 7 bases align to TRBD2. CDR1 and CDR2 from the germline V gene are SGHRS and YFSETQ. The trim removed 1 base at V and 1 base at J, leaving 4 bases unmatched. There are 15 residues in the CDR3. CDR3 nucleotides: TGCGCCAGCAGCTTGTTGACTAGCAGCCAAGAGACCCAGTACTTC. This translates into CASSLLTSSQETQYF.

V usage is TRBV5-1 and J usage is TRBJ2-1; 10 nucleotides match TRBD2. The CDR3 contains 15 residues. V lost 4 bases and J lost 4; bases outside the gene matches: 5. Germline CDR1 is SGHRS and CDR2 is YFSETQ. CDR3 nucleotide sequence: TGCGCCAGCAGCGTCACTAGCGGGGTGTACAATGAGCAGTTCTTC. Translation gives CASSVTSGVYNEQFF.

The gene calls are TRBV2 and TRBJ1-4, with 8 bases aligning to TRBD1. The CDR3 is 15 residues long. Germline V lookup: CDR1 SNHLY, CDR2 FYNNEI. The V and J ends lost 6 bases and 3 bases, in that order; junction bases with no gene match: 6. This CDR3 reads CASRGQGVANEKLFF. The CDR3 DNA is TGTGCCAGCAGAGGACAGGGAGTTGCTAATGAAAAACTGTTTTTT.

V usage is TRBV28 and J usage is TRBJ2-2; D perhaps matches TRBD2 (6 bases). Germline values: CDR1 MDHEN, CDR2 SYDVKM. The length of the CDR3 is 15 residues. Trimming shortened V by 7 bases and J by 4 bases, and 16 bases separated the two germline ends. CDR3 sequence reads: CASNYSPGGTGELFF. DNA of the CDR3: TGTGCCAGCAACTACAGTCCCGGGGGCACCGGGGAGCTGTTTTTT.

DNA of the CDR3: TGTGCCAGCAGCTTATATCCGGGACTAGCCTACGAGCAGTACTTC. It translates to CASSLYPGLAYEQYF. V is TRBV7-2 and J is TRBJ2-7; 8 nucleotides align to TRBD2. Looked up from germline, CDR1 is SGHTA and CDR2 is FQGNSA. With V trimmed by 2 bases and J by 2 bases, 5 bases remained unmatched. This CDR3 region has 15 residues.

This chain links TRBV2 with TRBJ1-4; a weak D match, TRBD1 (5 bases). Germline V CDR1 and CDR2: SNHLY, FYNNEI. With 2 bases removed from V and 8 bases from J, the gap between germline ends came to 15 bases. The CDR3 length is 15 residues. This CDR3 reads CASSESGRGYEKLFF. The DNA for the CDR3 is TGTGCCAGCAGTGAAAGTGGTCGGGGGTACGAAAAACTGTTTTTT.

The chain's CDR3 is CASSPRQGADTGELFF. The CDR3 DNA reads as TGTGCCAGCTCACCTCGACAGGGGGCCGATACCGGGGAGCTGTTTTTT. This chain joins TRBV18 and TRBJ2-2, with TRBD1 matching 10 bases. The V and J ends lost 3 bases and 5 bases, in that order; junction bases with no gene match: 6. The CDR3 length is 16 residues. Germline lookup yields CDR1 KGHSH and CDR2 LQKENI.

The V gene is TRBV29-1, the J gene TRBJ2-5, with D perhaps TRBD2 (6 bases). Per the germline V gene, CDR1 is SQVTM and CDR2 is ANQGSEA. The CDR3 is made up of 15 amino acids. V was pared by 4 bases and J by 4 bases, with 19 bases between. CDR3 region: CSVVSREEVGETQYF. The CDR3 region has the DNA TGCAGCGTTGTTTCCAGGGAGGAGGTCGGAGAGACCCAGTACTTC.

V and J are TRBV6-2 or TRBV6-3 and TRBJ2-2, with 11 bases identical to TRBD1. V trimming: 5 bases; J trimming: 7 bases; junction bases outside the gene matches: 9. Germline CDR1 is MNHEY and CDR2 is SVGEGT. The CDR3 has 16 residues. The DNA for the CDR3 is TGTGCCAGCAGTCGGACCGGGACAGGGGGAAGCGGGGAGCTGTTTTTT. Translating gives CASSRTGTGGSGELFF.

The chain couples TRBV19 to TRBJ2-7, with TRBD1 matching over 10 bases. After removal of 2 bases from V and 2 bases from J, the junction contained 3 bases not matched to a gene. The CDR3 extends over 15 amino acids. CDR1 is LNHDA, CDR2 SQIVND, per germline (reference sequence). The CDR3 spells CASSIIGQGAYEQYF. The CDR3 DNA follows: TGTGCCAGTAGTATAATAGGACAGGGGGCCTACGAGCAGTACTTC. Full variable domain (rest looked up from reference TRBV19 and TRBJ2-7): DGGITQSPKYLFRKEGQNVTLSCEQNLNHDAMYWYRQDPGQGLRLIYYSQIVNDFQKGDIAEGYSVSREKKESFPLTVTSAQKNPTAFYLCASSIIGQGAYEQYFGPGTRLTVT.

V gene TRBV7-2 combines with J gene TRBJ2-5, with TRBD2 identical over 12 bases. The CDR3 has 16 amino acids. The germline V gene has CDR1 SGHTA and CDR2 FQGNSA. The V segment lost 5 bases and the J segment 2 bases; nucleotides outside the gene matches: 6. This CDR3 reads CASSPVLAGGQETQYF. For the CDR3, the DNA is TGTGCCAGCAGCCCTGTACTAGCGGGGGGACAAGAGACCCAGTACTTC.